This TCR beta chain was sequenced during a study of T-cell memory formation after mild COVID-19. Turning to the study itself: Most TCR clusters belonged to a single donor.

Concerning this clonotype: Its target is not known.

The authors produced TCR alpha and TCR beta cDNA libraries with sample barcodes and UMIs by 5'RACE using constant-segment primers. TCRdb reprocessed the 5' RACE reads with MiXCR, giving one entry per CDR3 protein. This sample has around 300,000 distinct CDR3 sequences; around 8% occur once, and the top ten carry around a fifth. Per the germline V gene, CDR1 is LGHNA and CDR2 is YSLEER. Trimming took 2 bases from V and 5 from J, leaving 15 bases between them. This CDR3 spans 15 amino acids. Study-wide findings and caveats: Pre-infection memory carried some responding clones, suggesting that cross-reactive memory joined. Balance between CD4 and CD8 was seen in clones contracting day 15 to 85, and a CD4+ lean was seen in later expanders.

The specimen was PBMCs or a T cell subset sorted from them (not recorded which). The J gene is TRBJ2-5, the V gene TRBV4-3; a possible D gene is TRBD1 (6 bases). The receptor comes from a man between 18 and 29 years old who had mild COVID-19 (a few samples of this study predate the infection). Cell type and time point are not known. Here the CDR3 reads CASSQNTGMAETQYF. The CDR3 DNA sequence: TGCGCCAGCAGCCAAAATACAGGGATGGCGGAGACCCAGTACTTC.